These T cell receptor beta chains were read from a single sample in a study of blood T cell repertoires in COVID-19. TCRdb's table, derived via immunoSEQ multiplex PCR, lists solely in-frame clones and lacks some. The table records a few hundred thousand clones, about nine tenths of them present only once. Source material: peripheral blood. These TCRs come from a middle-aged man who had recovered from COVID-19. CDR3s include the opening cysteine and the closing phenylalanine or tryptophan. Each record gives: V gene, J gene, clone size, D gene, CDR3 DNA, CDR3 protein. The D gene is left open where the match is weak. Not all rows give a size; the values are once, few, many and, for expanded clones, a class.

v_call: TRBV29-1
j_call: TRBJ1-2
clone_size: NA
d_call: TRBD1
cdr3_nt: TGCAGCGTTGCAGGGACAGGGACTGACTATGGCTACACCTTC
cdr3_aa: CSVAGTGTDYGYTF

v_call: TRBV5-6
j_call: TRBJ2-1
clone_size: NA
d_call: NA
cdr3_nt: TGTGCCAGCAGCTTGGTTAGCCGGGAGCAGTTCTTC
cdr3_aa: CASSLVSREQFF

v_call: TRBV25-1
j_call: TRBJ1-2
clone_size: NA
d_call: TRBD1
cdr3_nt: TGTGCCAGCAATCCTTCGGGACAGGGATTGTATGGCTACACCTTC
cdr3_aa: CASNPSGQGLYGYTF

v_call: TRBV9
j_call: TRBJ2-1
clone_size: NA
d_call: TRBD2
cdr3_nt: TGTGCCAGCAGCGCCGGACCGGGACTAGCGGCTTACAATGAGCAGTTCTTC
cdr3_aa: CASSAGPGLAAYNEQFF

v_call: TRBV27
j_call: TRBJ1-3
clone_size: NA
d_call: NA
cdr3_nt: TGTGCCAGCAGTCCAGGGGTTGGAAACACCATATATTTT
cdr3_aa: CASSPGVGNTIYF

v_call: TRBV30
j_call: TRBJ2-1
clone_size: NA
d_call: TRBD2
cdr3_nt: TGTGCCTGGAGTTTCGGGGTACTAGCGGACTACAATGAGCAGTTCTTC
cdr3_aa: CAWSFGVLADYNEQFF

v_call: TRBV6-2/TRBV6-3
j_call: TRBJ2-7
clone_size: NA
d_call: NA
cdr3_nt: TGTGCCAGCAGTTACCCTCAGGGACTTAGCGGACGCTCCTACGAGCAGTACTTC
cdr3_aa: CASSYPQGLSGRSYEQYF

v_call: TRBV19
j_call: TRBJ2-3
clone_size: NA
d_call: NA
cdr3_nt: TGTGCCAGTAGTATAGGGACAGATTATCAGCCCCAGTATTTT
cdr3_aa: CASSIGTDYQPQYF

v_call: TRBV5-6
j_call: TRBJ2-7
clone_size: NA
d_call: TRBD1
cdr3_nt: TGTGCCAGCAGCTCGGGACAGGGGGCCTACGAGCAGTACTTC
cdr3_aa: CASSSGQGAYEQYF

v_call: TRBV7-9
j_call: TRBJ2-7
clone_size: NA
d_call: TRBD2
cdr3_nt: TGTGCCAGCAGCCGCTATGAGGGAGCGGGGGTAGCCTACGAGCAGTACTTC
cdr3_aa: CASSRYEGAGVAYEQYF

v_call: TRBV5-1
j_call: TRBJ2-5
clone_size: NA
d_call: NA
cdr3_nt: TGCGCCAGCAGCTTGGCAGGACAAGATGAGACCCAGTACTTC
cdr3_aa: CASSLAGQDETQYF

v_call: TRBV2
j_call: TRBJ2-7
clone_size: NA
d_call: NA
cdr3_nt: TGTGCCAGCAGTCCCCGGGACACTCCCTACGAGCAGTACTTC
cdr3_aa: CASSPRDTPYEQYF

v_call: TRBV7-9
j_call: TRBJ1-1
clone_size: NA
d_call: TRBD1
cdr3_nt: TGTGCCAGCAGCTCGCCCGGACAGGCTGAAGCTTTCTTT
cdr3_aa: CASSSPGQAEAFF

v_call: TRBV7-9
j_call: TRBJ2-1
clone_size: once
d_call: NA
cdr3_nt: TGTGCCAGCAGCACGACGACAGGTTACAATGAGCAGTTCTTC
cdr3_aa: CASSTTTGYNEQFF

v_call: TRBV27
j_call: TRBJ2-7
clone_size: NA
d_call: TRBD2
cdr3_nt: TGTGCCAGCAGTTTAGGGCTAGCGGGAGTCGAGCAGTACTTC
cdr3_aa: CASSLGLAGVEQYF

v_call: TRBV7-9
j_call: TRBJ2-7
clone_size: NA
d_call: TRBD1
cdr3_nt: TGTGCCAGCAGCCCCAGGGACAGCTCCTACGAGCAGTACTTC
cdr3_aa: CASSPRDSSYEQYF

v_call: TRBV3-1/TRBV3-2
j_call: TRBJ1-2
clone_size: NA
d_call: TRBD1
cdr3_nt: TGTGCCAGCAGCCAAGGACAGGGCGGCGGCTACACCTTC
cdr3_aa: CASSQGQGGGYTF

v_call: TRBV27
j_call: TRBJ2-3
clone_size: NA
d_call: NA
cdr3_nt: TGTGCCAGCAGTTTATACCCAGGGGGCACAGATACGCAGTATTTT
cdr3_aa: CASSLYPGGTDTQYF

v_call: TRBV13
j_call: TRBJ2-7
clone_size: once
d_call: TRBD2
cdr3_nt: TGTGCCAGCAGCTTTGGGCGGGGGGCCTACGAGCAGTACTTC
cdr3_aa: CASSFGRGAYEQYF

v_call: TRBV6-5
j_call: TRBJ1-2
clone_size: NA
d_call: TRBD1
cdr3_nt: TGTGCCAGCAGTTACTCTGTGACAGGGGGATATGGCTACACCTTC
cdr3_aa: CASSYSVTGGYGYTF

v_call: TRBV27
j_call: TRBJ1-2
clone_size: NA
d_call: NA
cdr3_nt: TGTGCCAGCAGTTTCGTGTCAGGGTATGGCTACACCTTC
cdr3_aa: CASSFVSGYGYTF

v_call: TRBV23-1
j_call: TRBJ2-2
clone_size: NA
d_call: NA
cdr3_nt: TGCGCCAGCAGCCGCAATCAGGGGCCCGCCTCAGGCGGGGAGCTGTTTTTT
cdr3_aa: CASSRNQGPASGGELFF

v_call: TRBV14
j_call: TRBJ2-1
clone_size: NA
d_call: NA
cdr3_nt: TGTGCCAGCAGCCAAACTAGTCGGGGCAATGAGCAGTTCTTC
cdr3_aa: CASSQTSRGNEQFF

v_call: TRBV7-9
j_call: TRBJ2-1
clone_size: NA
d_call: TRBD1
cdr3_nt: TGTGCCAGCAGCTTAATATACCGGGACAGTGGGCTTAGAAATGAGCAGTTCTTC
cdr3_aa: CASSLIYRDSGLRNEQFF

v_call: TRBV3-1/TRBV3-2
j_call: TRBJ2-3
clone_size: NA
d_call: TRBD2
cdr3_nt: TGTGCCAGCAGCCTTATAGCGGGTGATCCGAACACGGAGGGTGCGCAGTATTTT
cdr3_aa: CASSLIAGDPNTEGAQYF

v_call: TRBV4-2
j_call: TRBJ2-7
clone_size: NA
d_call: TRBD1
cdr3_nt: TGTGCCAGCAGCCAAAACGCCCGACAGGGCTCCTACGAGCAGTACTTC
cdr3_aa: CASSQNARQGSYEQYF

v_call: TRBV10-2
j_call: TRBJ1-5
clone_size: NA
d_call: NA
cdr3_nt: TGCGCCAGCGGGGGCGGCAGGGTGAGCAATCAGCTCCAGCATTTT
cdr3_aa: CASGGGRVSNQLQHF

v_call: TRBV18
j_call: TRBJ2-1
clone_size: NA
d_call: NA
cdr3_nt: TGTGCCAGCTCACCACCTTTGGGGCCGCAGTTCTTC
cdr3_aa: CASSPPLGPQFF

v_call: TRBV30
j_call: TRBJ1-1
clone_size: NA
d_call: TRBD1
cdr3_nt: TGTGCCTGGAGTAGACAGAGAACTCAGGGGGCAGGGACTGAAGCTTTCTTT
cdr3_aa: CAWSRQRTQGAGTEAFF

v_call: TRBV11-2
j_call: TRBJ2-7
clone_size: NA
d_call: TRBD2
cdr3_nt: TGTGCCAGCAGCCGATCCACCGGGACTAGCGGGGGAAACTCCTACGAGCAGTACTTC
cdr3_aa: CASSRSTGTSGGNSYEQYF

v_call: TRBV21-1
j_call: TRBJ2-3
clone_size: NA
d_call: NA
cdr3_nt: TGTGCCAGCAGCAAAGGGCCGGGGTTCACAGATACGCAGTATTTT
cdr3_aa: CASSKGPGFTDTQYF

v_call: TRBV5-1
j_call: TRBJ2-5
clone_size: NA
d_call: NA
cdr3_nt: TGCGCCAGCAGCTTGGCCGTTGCTAGCAGGGAGACCCAGTACTTC
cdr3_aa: CASSLAVASRETQYF

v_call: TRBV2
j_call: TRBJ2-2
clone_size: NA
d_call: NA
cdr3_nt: TGTGCCAGCAGTGAAGCGCATCAGGGCTTTTCCCTAAACACCGGGGAGCTGTTTTTT
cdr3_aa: CASSEAHQGFSLNTGELFF

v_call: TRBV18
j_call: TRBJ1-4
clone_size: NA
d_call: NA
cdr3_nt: TGTGCCAGCTCACAACAGTTTGAAAAACTGTTTTTT
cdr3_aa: CASSQQFEKLFF

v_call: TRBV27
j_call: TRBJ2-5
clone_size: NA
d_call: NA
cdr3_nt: TGTGCCAGCAGTTTATCCGGTCAGGGTGTCGGGACCCAGTACTTC
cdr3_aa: CASSLSGQGVGTQYF

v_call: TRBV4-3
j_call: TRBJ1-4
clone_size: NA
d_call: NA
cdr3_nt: TGCGCCAGCAGCGTGGACACCAATGAAAAACTGTTTTTT
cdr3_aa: CASSVDTNEKLFF

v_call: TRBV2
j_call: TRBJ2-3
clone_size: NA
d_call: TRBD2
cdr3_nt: TGTGCCAGCTCTGGGGACTACTCTATCGGAGTGGAAGATACGCAGTATTTT
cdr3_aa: CASSGDYSIGVEDTQYF

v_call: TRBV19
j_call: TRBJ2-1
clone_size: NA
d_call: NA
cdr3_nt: TGTGCCAGTAGTTCGCGGTTGAATGAGCAGTTCTTC
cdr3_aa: CASSSRLNEQFF

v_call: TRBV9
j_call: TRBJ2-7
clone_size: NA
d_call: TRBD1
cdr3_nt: TGTGCCAGCAGCGCGCTGGGGGGGACAGGGTACTACGAGCAGTACTTC
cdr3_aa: CASSALGGTGYYEQYF

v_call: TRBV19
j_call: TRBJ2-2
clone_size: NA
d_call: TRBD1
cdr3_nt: TGTGCCAGTAGTGAGAGACAGGGGGCAACCGGGGAGCTGTTTTTT
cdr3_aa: CASSERQGATGELFF

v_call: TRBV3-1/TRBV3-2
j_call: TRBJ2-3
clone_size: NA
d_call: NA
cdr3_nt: TGTGCCAGCAGCCAAGGGATAGCGGCGGGAACAGATACGCAGTATTTT
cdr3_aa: CASSQGIAAGTDTQYF

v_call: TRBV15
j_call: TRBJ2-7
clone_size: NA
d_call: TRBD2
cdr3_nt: TGTGCCACCAGACATAGCGGGAGGGCTTACGAGCAGTACTTC
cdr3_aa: CATRHSGRAYEQYF

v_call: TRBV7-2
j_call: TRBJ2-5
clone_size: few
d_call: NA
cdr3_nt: TGTGCCAGCAGCTTTTTCCAGGGGTGGGAGACCCAGTACTTC
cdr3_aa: CASSFFQGWETQYF

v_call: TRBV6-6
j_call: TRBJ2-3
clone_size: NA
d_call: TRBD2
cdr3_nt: TGTGCCAGCAGTTACAGGCGGGGGGTGCCCCTAGATACGCAGTATTTT
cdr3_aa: CASSYRRGVPLDTQYF

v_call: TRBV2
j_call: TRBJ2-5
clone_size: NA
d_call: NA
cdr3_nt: TGTGCCAGCAGTGAGGTCAGGGGGAGGTACCAAGAGACCCAGTACTTC
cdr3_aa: CASSEVRGRYQETQYF

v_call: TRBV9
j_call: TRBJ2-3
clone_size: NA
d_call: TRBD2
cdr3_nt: TGTGCCAGCAGCGTAGCGGGGGGGGGCCTCACAGATACGCAGTATTTT
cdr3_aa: CASSVAGGGLTDTQYF

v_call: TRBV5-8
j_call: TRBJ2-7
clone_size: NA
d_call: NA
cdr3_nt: TGTGCCAGCAGCTTCGGGGGACCCTCCTACGAGCAGTACTTC
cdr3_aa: CASSFGGPSYEQYF